The 17 T cell receptor beta chains reported below all come from one sample, sequenced in a study of CD8+ T cells in alopecia areata. RNA, once extracted, was reverse transcribed into cDNA for use as the sequencing template. Produced via immunoSEQ multiplex PCR; TCRdb's table is partial and in-frame only. This repertoire shows a few hundred thousand clones, approximately 57% found once; its top ten account for approximately 1.4%. Regarding treatment: oral pan-JAK inhibitor, 5-10 mg twice daily. The sequences come from CD4+ T cells sorted from blood, collected at week 4, from a patient treated with tofacitinib. The receptors derive from a human donor with alopecia areata.

The chain carries TRBV29-1 and TRBJ1-1, with 9 bases matching TRBD1. CDR1 is SQVTM, CDR2 ANQGSEA, per germline. The CDR3 has 13 residues. V gave up 7 bases and J gave up 2 bases; unmatched junction bases: 5. The CDR3, as DNA: TGCAGCGGGCGGACAGGGGAAAACACTGAAGCTTTCTTT. Protein: CSGRTGENTEAFF.

A few counts support this clone. The chain couples TRBV19 to TRBJ2-1; 8 bases align to TRBD2. This CDR3 is 13 amino acids long. Unmatched junction bases numbered 9, after V lost 9 bases and J lost 8 bases. Germline V gene sequence: CDR1 LNHDA, CDR2 SQIVND (reference sequence). The CDR3 nucleotides are TGTGCCAGCTCCGGGGGGACTAGTTATGAGCAGTTCTTC. Protein product: CASSGGTSYEQFF. The variable domain in full, with the rest retrieved from reference TRBV19 and TRBJ2-1, is DGGITQSPKYLFRKEGQNVTLSCEQNLNHDAMYWYRQDPGQGLRLIYYSQIVNDFQKGDIAEGYSVSREKKESFPLTVTSAQKNPTAFYLCASSGGTSYEQFFGPGTRLTVL.

V and J are TRBV30 and TRBJ1-2, with TRBD1 as a possible D gene (5 bases). V shed 3 bases and J shed 3 bases, with 14 bases lying between them. There are 14 residues in the CDR3. Germline assignment: CDR1 GTSNPN and CDR2 SVGIG (reference sequence). DNA of the CDR3: TGTGCCTGGAGCCTCGGGGCCGGAGACTATGGCTACACCTTC. Protein: CAWSLGAGDYGYTF. Variable domain in full (rest from reference TRBV30 and TRBJ1-2): SQTIHQWPATLVQPVGSPLSLECTVEGTSNPNLYWYRQAAGRGLQLLFYSVGIGQISSEVPQNLSASRPQDRQFILSSKKLLLSDSGFYLCAWSLGAGDYGYTFGSGTRLTVV.

This clone was picked up many times. The chain uses TRBV11-2 and TRBJ2-7; D is unclear. The CDR3 contains 14 residues. Germline V lookup: CDR1 SGHAT, CDR2 FQNNGV. Deletions cut 5 bases from V and 3 bases from J, with 14 bases between. The CDR3 DNA reads TGTGCCAGCAGCCTCGGGCCCTTACTCTACGAGCAGTACTTC. Its protein is CASSLGPLLYEQYF.

The chain joins TRBV29-1 to TRBJ1-4, with TRBD1 matching 8 bases. The V segment lost 7 bases and the J segment 12 bases; nucleotides outside the gene matches: 10. Germline CDR1 SQVTM, CDR2 ANQGSEA. The CDR3 runs to 12 residues. In DNA form, the CDR3 reads TGCAGCGCCCGACAGGGGAGTGAGCAACTGTTTTTT. The encoded protein is CSARQGSEQLFF.

The chain couples TRBV28 to TRBJ2-7; possibly TRBD1 for D (6 bases). Trimming pared 3 bases from V and 4 bases from J, leaving 10 bases between. Germline values: CDR1 MDHEN, CDR2 SYDVKM. The CDR3 is 13 amino acids. The CDR3 spells CASSLAGAYEQYF. DNA for the CDR3: TGTGCCAGCAGTTTGGCAGGGGCGTACGAGCAGTACTTC.

This chain joins TRBV20-1 and TRBJ1-1; TRBD1 aligns across 8 bases. CDR3 length: 11 residues. The V gene's germline CDR1 is DFQATT and CDR2 SNEGSKA (reference sequence). The V and J ends lost 5 bases and 8 bases, in that order; junction bases with no gene match: 4. The CDR3 DNA reads as TGCAGTGCTCGGACAGGGACCGAAGCTTTCTTT. It yields the protein CSARTGTEAFF.

This clone occurred a few times. This rearrangement joins TRBV29-1 to TRBJ1-2, with D possibly TRBD1 on 6 matching bases. CDR1 is SQVTM and CDR2 is ANQGSEA in the germline V gene. The ends were cut back, 4 bases at V and 4 bases at J, with 10 bases in the middle. The CDR3 has 12 residues. The CDR3 sequence: CSVGRGGYGYTF. DNA for the CDR3: TGCAGCGTTGGCAGGGGAGGCTATGGCTACACCTTC.

The chain uses TRBV4-3 and TRBJ1-4; D perhaps matches TRBD1 (5 bases). Trimming took 0 bases from V and 10 from J, leaving 12 bases between them. This CDR3 is built from 14 residues. Germline V gives CDR1 LGHNA, CDR2 YSLEER. CDR3 sequence: CASSQDWGTGKLFF. Written as DNA, the CDR3 is TGCGCCAGCAGCCAAGATTGGGGGACTGGAAAACTGTTTTTT.

The genes are TRBV27 and TRBJ1-2, with D perhaps matching TRBD1 (6 bases). The CDR3 is 14 amino acids. The V gene lost 5 bases and the J gene lost 4 bases, with 14 bases spanning the gap. Germline values: CDR1 MNHEY, CDR2 SMNVEV (reference sequence). The CDR3: CASSPLDRSYGYTF. CDR3 bases: TGTGCCAGCAGTCCACTGGACAGAAGCTATGGCTACACCTTC.

The V and J genes are TRBV2 and TRBJ2-7; TRBD1 might be the D (5 bases). Per the germline V gene, CDR1 is SNHLY and CDR2 is FYNNEI. V shed 1 base and J shed 2 bases, with 12 bases lying between them. The CDR3 runs to 15 residues. The CDR3 coding sequence is TGTGCCAGCAGTGAAGAGCAGGGATTAACCTACGAGCAGTACTTC. Its protein is CASSEEQGLTYEQYF.

This clone showed up just a few times. The rearrangement links TRBV29-1 to TRBJ1-2; 9 nucleotides align to TRBD1. The CDR3 sequence is 15 residues long. J was trimmed by 2 bases and V by 5 bases; bases with no gene match: 9. The V gene's germline CDR1 is SQVTM and CDR2 ANQGSEA. This chain's CDR3 is CSVSTGQGLNYGYTF. CDR3 bases: TGCAGCGTTTCCACTGGACAGGGGTTAAACTATGGCTACACCTTC.

The V call is TRBV7-9, the J call TRBJ2-3; a possible D gene is TRBD1 (5 bases). The V end was cut by 3 bases, the J end by 4 bases, with 11 bases between. CDR3 length: 14 amino acids. Per germline, CDR1 SEHNR and CDR2 FQNEAQ (reference sequence). This CDR3 reads CASSFQGGSDTQYF. The CDR3 region has the DNA TGTGCCAGCAGCTTCCAGGGTGGCTCAGATACGCAGTATTTT.

The V call is TRBV9, the J call TRBJ2-1, with 8 nucleotides matching TRBD2. V shed 5 bases and J 2 bases; nucleotides not matched to a gene: 6. The germline gives CDR1 SGDLS, CDR2 YYNGEE. The CDR3 spans 15 residues. CDR3 region: CASSTSGQPYNEQFF. The CDR3, as DNA: TGTGCCAGCAGTACTAGCGGACAACCCTACAATGAGCAGTTCTTC.

The CDR3 reads CASTPGTSNTGELFF. The CDR3 region has the DNA TGCGCCAGCACCCCCGGGACGTCGAACACCGGGGAGCTGTTTTTT. The V and J genes are TRBV5-1 and TRBJ2-2; tentatively, D is TRBD1 or TRBD2 (5 bases each). Per the germline V gene, CDR1 is SGHRS and CDR2 is YFSETQ. Trimming took off 6 bases at V and 0 bases at J, with 12 bases between the two ends. The CDR3 covers 15 residues. Based on the CDR3 plus reference TRBV5-1 and TRBJ2-2, the full variable domain is KAGVTQTPRYLIKTRGQQVTLSCSPISGHRSVSWYQQTPGQGLQFLFEYFSETQRNKGNFPGRFSGRQFSNSRSEMNVSTLELGDSALYLCASTPGTSNTGELFFGEGSRLTVL.

V gene TRBV6-5 combines with J gene TRBJ1-2; a weak D match, TRBD1 (5 bases). The germline V gene has CDR1 MNHEY and CDR2 SVGAGI. This CDR3 contains 13 residues. Deletions cut 7 bases from V and 7 bases from J, with 16 bases between. The CDR3 protein is CASIPGAGAGYTF. In DNA form, the CDR3 reads TGTGCCAGCATCCCTGGGGCGGGTGCTGGCTACACCTTC.

This clone was detected a few times. The V call is TRBV6-5, the J call TRBJ1-2; TRBD1 matches 9 bases. Germline loops: CDR1 MNHEY, CDR2 SVGAGI. The CDR3 totals 14 residues. V was pared by 7 bases and J by 3 bases, with 6 bases of the junction left unmatched. CDR3 nucleotides: TGTGCCAGCAATGCCGGGACAGGGTACTATGGCTACACCTTC. Its translation: CASNAGTGYYGYTF.